This T cell receptor (beta chain) originates from a study of graft-versus-host responses after intestinal transplantation. About the study: Tacrolimus plus steroids were given to all recipients for about three years, preceded by anti-thymocyte globulin induction.

The CDR3 runs 14 residues. In germline, CDR1 is SGHNT, CDR2 YYREEE (reference sequence). Trimming took 0 bases from V and 3 from J, leaving 10 bases between them. TCRdb's copy holds only in-frame clones and misses some; the assay was immunoSEQ multiplex PCR. The sample records about 97,000 clones, approximately 90% being singletons. Here the sequenced sample was PBMCs, taken roughly 410 days after intestinal transplant. This receptor was identified in a human patient who received an intestinal transplant, so some T cells may come from the graft donor. The chain has TRBV5-4 and TRBJ2-7, with D hard to call. CDR3 sequence (DNA): TGTGCCAGCAGCTTGGACTCGGGCGGCTACGAGCAGTACTTC. Translated, it gives CASSLDSGGYEQYF. The full variable domain, rest sourced from reference TRBV5-4 and TRBJ2-7, is ETGVTQSPTHLIKTRGQQVTLRCSSQSGHNTVSWYQQALGQGPQFIFQYYREEENGRGNFPPRFSGLQFPNYSSELNVNALELDDSALYLCASSLDSGGYEQYFGPGTRLTVT.